Sequencing of this TCR beta chain was carried out in a study of OX40 agonist ivuxolimab in advanced cancers. Looking at the study overall: Mean age approximately 61 years, range about 20 to 90; roughly 80% male. Study-wide findings and caveats: The study found that CD8+ T cells averaged more expanded clones than CD4+. In the 0.1 to 3.0 mg/kg range, CD4+ and CD8+ blood T cells had expanded clonally by week 6.

Worth noting for this clone: What it binds is not known.

The assay was immunoSEQ multiplex PCR, and TCRdb's table has in-frame clones only and misses some. The data hold about 33,000 clones, with around 84% observed a single time. Excluded were patients having autoimmune disease history or systemic immunosuppression. Germline CDR1 SEHNR, CDR2 FQNEAQ (reference sequence). CDR3 length: 14 residues. V shed 4 bases, J shed 3 bases, and the junction held 6 bases outside the gene matches. Sequences were derived from CD4+ or CD8+ T cells sorted from blood, sampled in a trial of the OX40 agonist ivuxolimab. The sequence was collected from an adult with an advanced solid tumor such as melanoma, head and neck, liver or kidney cancer. V and J are TRBV7-9 and TRBJ2-7, with 7 bases that match TRBD1. The CDR3: CASSSTDRNYEQYF. CDR3 coding DNA: TGTGCCAGCAGCTCCACGGACAGGAACTACGAGCAGTACTTC.